This T cell receptor (beta chain) was sequenced in a study of control samples from healthy donors and cancer patients (TCRdb year 2020). Library method: the immunoSEQ multiplex PCR assay. Here the immuneACCESS table is served through TCRdb, limited to in-frame sequences with V and J called. Missing clones are a known gap in these copies; in checked studies unresolved V genes cover under half, and the rest lacks a known reason. The sample records 50,000 to 65,000 clones, 90% of which are singletons. The ten largest clones represent around 1.2% of the sample. The CDR3 has 14 amino acids, counting the end cysteine and phenylalanine. Of the read, only the CDR3 DNA is kept; its 42 bases are in frame from base 1. CDR1 LNHDA and CDR2 SQIVND are derived from the germline V gene (reference sequence). Trimming takes 5 bases off V and 1 base off J; junction bases not matched to a gene: 4. On this clone itself: The antigen it recognizes is unknown. No base-level quality is on record; no much larger clone is a single base apart.

The sequence was obtained from a woman in her fifties or sixties with colorectal cancer. The chain links TRBV19 with TRBJ1-2, and TRBD1 aligns with 7 junction nucleotides. Sequenced input: PBMCs. The nucleotide sequence is TGTGCCAGTAGTCAAGGGGACAGTAACTATGGCTACACCTTC. The resulting protein is CASSQGDSNYGYTF. Reference TRBV19 and TRBJ1-2 proteins supply the regions before and after the CDR3; the full variable domain is: DGGITQSPKYLFRKEGQNVTLSCEQNLNHDAMYWYRQDPGQGLRLIYYSQIVNDFQKGDIAEGYSVSREKKESFPLTVTSAQKNPTAFYLCASSQGDSNYGYTFGSGTRLTVV.